Listed here are 28 T cell receptor beta chains from one sample, sequenced in a study of early T cells in non-severe SARS-CoV-2 infection. TCRdb processed the 5' RACE reads anew with MiXCR; each CDR3 protein has one entry. The sample contains about 60,000 distinct CDR3 sequences, around 12% of which appear only once. The source material was whole blood. The receptors stem from an adult who was a healthcare worker with PCR-confirmed SARS-CoV-2 infection or an uninfected control (not recorded which).

This clonotype was recorded a few times. V usage is TRBV19 and J usage is TRBJ2-2; 11 nucleotides match TRBD2. The CDR3 has 16 amino acids. The V gene's germline CDR1 is LNHDA and CDR2 SQIVND (reference sequence). V lost 8 bases and J lost 2; bases outside the gene matches: 7. The CDR3 coding sequence is TGTGCCAGTGGAAAACGACTAGCGGGAAACACCGGGGAGCTGTTTTTT. Its protein is CASGKRLAGNTGELFF.

This clonotype showed up just a few times. V gene TRBV9 combines with J gene TRBJ2-2; no clear D. Between the trimmed V and J ends, which lost 6 bases and 3 bases, there was a span of 9 bases. Per germline, CDR1 SGDLS and CDR2 YYNGEE. The CDR3 sequence is 13 residues long. In nucleotides, the CDR3 is TGTGCCAGCACCCTTGGCCACACCGGGGAGCTGTTTTTT. Its translation: CASTLGHTGELFF.

This clonotype was seen repeatedly, ten times or more. This chain links TRBV7-9 with TRBJ2-2; D gene uncertain. V shed 3 bases and J shed 8 bases, with 16 bases lying between them. The V gene's germline CDR1 is SEHNR and CDR2 FQNEAQ (reference sequence). CDR3 size: 15 residues. CDR3 loop: CASSFRPNSLGELFF. As DNA, the CDR3 is TGTGCCAGCAGCTTTAGGCCGAATAGCCTGGGGGAGCTGTTTTTT.

In this sample, this clonotype turned up many times. The V and J genes are TRBV12-2 and TRBJ2-4. TRBV12-2 is reported as a pseudogene. The length of the CDR3 is 15 residues. CDR3 sequence (DNA): TGTGCAAGTCGCTTAGCGCTTGTAGCCAAAAACATTCAGTACTTC. This gives the protein CASRLALVAKNIQYF.

This clonotype has more than one count but fewer than ten. The chain links TRBV7-6 to TRBJ2-7; D perhaps matches TRBD2 (6 bases). The CDR3 covers 15 residues. V gave up 4 bases and J gave up 6 bases, with 19 bases separating them. CDR1 is SGHVS and CDR2 is FNYEAQ in the germline V gene. DNA of the CDR3: TGTGCCAGCAGCTCTACTCCGGCGGGAAAGGGCGAGCAGTACTTC. This codes for CASSSTPAGKGEQYF.

V and J are TRBV7-9 and TRBJ1-1; D remains ambiguous. CDR1 and CDR2 from the germline V gene are SEHNR and FQNEAQ (reference sequence). V lost 1 base to trimming and J lost 2 bases, with 8 bases between them. The CDR3 is 14 amino acids. Written as DNA, the CDR3 is TGTGCCAGCAGCTTAGATCCGGATAACACTGAAGCTTTCTTT. Its protein product is CASSLDPDNTEAFF.

In its sample, this clonotype was seen many times. The chain couples TRBV28 to TRBJ2-5, with TRBD2 as a possible D gene (5 bases). Germline V gene data show CDR1 as MDHEN and CDR2 as SYDVKM. Trimming removed 6 bases at V and 2 bases at J, with 13 bases between. The CDR3 has 14 amino acids. This CDR3 reads CASRIRTGQETQYF. DNA of the CDR3: TGTGCCAGCAGAATAAGGACGGGACAAGAGACCCAGTACTTC.

The rearrangement links TRBV28 to TRBJ1-6, with D unresolved. Germline CDR1 reads MDHEN; CDR2 reads SYDVKM. Trimming took off 2 bases at V and 9 bases at J, with 5 bases between the two ends. The length of the CDR3 is 12 residues. The CDR3 nucleotides read TGTGCCAGCAGTTTACTGGGTTCACCCCTCCACTTT. It translates to CASSLLGSPLHF. The entire variable domain, with the rest obtained from reference TRBV28 and TRBJ1-6, is as follows: DVKVTQSSRYLVKRTGEKVFLECVQDMDHENMFWYRQDPGLGLRLIYFSYDVKMKEKGDIPEGYSVSREKKERFSLILESASTNQTSMYLCASSLLGSPLHFGNGTRLTVT.

There are many counts of this clonotype. The chain combines TRBV28 with TRBJ2-1, with D perhaps assigned TRBD1 or TRBD2 (5 bases each). The CDR3 length is 12 residues. Germline CDR1 and CDR2: MDHEN and SYDVKM. V lost 2 bases and J lost 7, with 6 bases in between. CDR3 in amino acids: CASSLGGNEQFF. CDR3 nucleotides: TGTGCCAGCAGTTTAGGGGGAAATGAGCAGTTCTTC.

This clonotype was counted a few times. The chain recombines TRBV11-2 with TRBJ2-7, with TRBD1 matching 11 bases. The CDR3 covers 14 residues. Germline V gives CDR1 SGHAT, CDR2 FQNNGV. Unmatched junction bases numbered 8, after V lost 5 bases and J lost 8 bases. This CDR3 reads CASSQGQGVIKQYF. For the CDR3, the DNA is TGTGCCAGCAGCCAGGGACAGGGGGTCATAAAGCAGTACTTC. Filled out from reference TRBV11-2 and TRBJ2-7, the complete variable domain reads EAGVAQSPRYKIIEKRQSVAFWCNPISGHATLYWYQQILGQGPKLLIQFQNNGVVDDSQLPKDRFSAERLKGVDSTLKIQPAKLEDSAVYLCASSQGQGVIKQYFGPGTRLTVT.

This clonotype was seen at least ten times. The chain links TRBV7-9 to TRBJ2-1, with D possibly matching TRBD1 (7 bases). This CDR3 is built from 16 residues. Deletions cut 3 bases from V and 5 bases from J, with 17 bases between. The V gene's germline CDR1 is SEHNR and CDR2 FQNEAQ (reference sequence). The CDR3 region has the DNA TGTGCCAGCAGCTTCGGAGGGGGCTTGGGTCACAATGAGCAGTTCTTC. As protein: CASSFGGGLGHNEQFF.

This CDR3 is CASSLELGPYNEQFF. In nucleotides, the CDR3 is TGTGCCAGCAGCTTGGAGCTCGGGCCGTACAATGAGCAGTTCTTC. The rearrangement uses TRBV5-4 and TRBJ2-1; the D is unclear. V was trimmed by 0 bases and J by 4 bases, leaving 11 bases between them. The germline gives CDR1 SGHNT, CDR2 YYREEE (reference sequence). The CDR3 has 15 residues.

This clonotype was detected only a few times. The V and J genes are TRBV7-3 and TRBJ2-1; maybe TRBD2 (5 bases). Trimming stripped 5 bases from V and 12 bases from J, with 23 bases between. CDR3 length equals 15 residues. Germline V gives CDR1 SGHTA, CDR2 FQGTGA. CDR3 protein: CASSIRGPSREWQFF. The CDR3 DNA is TGTGCCAGCAGCATCAGAGGGCCCTCGAGGGAGTGGCAGTTCTTC. The entire variable domain, with the rest obtained from reference TRBV7-3 and TRBJ2-1, is as follows: GAGVSQTPSNKVTEKGKYVELRCDPISGHTALYWYRQSLGQGPEFLIYFQGTGAADDSGLPNDRFFAVRPEGSVSTLKIQRTERGDSAVYLCASSIRGPSREWQFFGPGTRLTVL.

This clonotype was recorded at least ten times. This CDR3 reads CASSLTGSDTQYF. Here the CDR3 DNA reads TGTGCCAGCAGCCTCACAGGGTCAGATACGCAGTATTTT. The chain is built from TRBV7-2 and TRBJ2-3; a weak D match, TRBD1 (6 bases). Trimming took 5 bases from V and 4 from J, leaving 10 bases between them. The CDR3 extends over 13 amino acids. CDR1 is SGHTA, CDR2 FQGNSA, per germline.

The rearrangement links TRBV2 to TRBJ2-3; D not resolved. The CDR3 consists of 13 residues. V gave up 5 bases and J gave up 2 bases, with 8 bases separating them. Per germline, CDR1 SNHLY and CDR2 FYNNEI. For the CDR3, the DNA is TGTGCCAGCAGTCGGAGTACCACAGATACGCAGTATTTT. It is translated as CASSRSTTDTQYF.

This clonotype occurred a few times. The genes are TRBV20-1 and TRBJ1-1; D unresolved. V was cut by 2 bases and J by 0 bases, with 13 bases left in between. The germline V gene encodes CDR1 DFQATT and CDR2 SNEGSKA (reference sequence). CDR3 length: 15 amino acids. The CDR3 sequence: CSARIPSRLNTEAFF. The CDR3 DNA is TGCAGTGCTAGAATCCCCAGCAGGCTGAACACTGAAGCTTTCTTT.

This clonotype is termed medium-sized. The genes are TRBV5-1 and TRBJ2-2; D not certain. V was trimmed by 4 bases and J by 1 base, leaving 8 bases between them. The CDR3 extends over 14 amino acids. Germline V gene data show CDR1 as SGHRS and CDR2 as YFSETQ. Here the CDR3 reads CASSPIGNTGELFF. The DNA for the CDR3 is TGCGCCAGCAGCCCTATTGGGAACACCGGGGAGCTGTTTTTT.

The gene calls are TRBV7-9 and TRBJ2-3, with D hard to call. The CDR3 runs 12 residues. V was pared by 3 bases and J by 4 bases, with 5 bases between. The germline gives CDR1 SEHNR, CDR2 FQNEAQ (reference sequence). DNA of the CDR3: TGTGCCAGCAGCTTCGGGTCAGATACGCAGTATTTT. This encodes CASSFGSDTQYF.

This clonotype was found a few times. This rearrangement joins TRBV5-1 to TRBJ2-7; possible D gene TRBD2, 5 bases. V was shortened by 6 bases and J by 4 bases, with 17 bases between the two germline ends. The CDR3 runs to 14 residues. Germline V CDR1 and CDR2: SGHRS, YFSETQ. The CDR3 here is CASTPPGSRYEQYF. Here the CDR3 DNA reads TGCGCCAGCACCCCACCGGGGTCTAGGTACGAGCAGTACTTC.

In its sample, this clonotype was seen many times. This chain connects TRBV12-3 or TRBV12-4 to TRBJ2-5, with TRBD2 identical over 7 bases. J gave up 2 bases and V 6 bases, and 3 bases lay outside the gene matches. This CDR3 contains 13 residues. The CDR3 protein is CASRASGQETQYF. The CDR3 DNA is TGTGCCAGCAGAGCTAGCGGTCAAGAGACCCAGTACTTC.

This clonotype was detected a few times. The chain links TRBV10-1 to TRBJ2-3; 9 positions agree with TRBD2. CDR1 is WNHNN, CDR2 SYGVQD, per germline (reference sequence). Trimming removed 2 bases from V and 4 bases from J; junction bases left unmatched: 7. The CDR3 totals 16 residues. The CDR3: CASSEPTLAGPDTQYF. CDR3 sequence (DNA): TGCGCCAGCAGTGAGCCGACGCTAGCGGGGCCAGATACGCAGTATTTT.

The chain couples TRBV11-2 to TRBJ1-3, with D perhaps TRBD1 (6 bases). The CDR3 has 15 amino acids. Germline V gene data show CDR1 as SGHAT and CDR2 as FQNNGV. V was trimmed by 1 base and J by 0 bases, leaving 7 bases between them. The CDR3 DNA reads TGTGCCAGCAGCTTAGGGACAGCCTCTGGAAACACCATATATTTT. It specifies CASSLGTASGNTIYF. The complete variable domain, with remaining parts taken from reference TRBV11-2 and TRBJ1-3, reads EAGVAQSPRYKIIEKRQSVAFWCNPISGHATLYWYQQILGQGPKLLIQFQNNGVVDDSQLPKDRFSAERLKGVDSTLKIQPAKLEDSAVYLCASSLGTASGNTIYFGEGSWLTVV.

V usage is TRBV7-2 and J usage is TRBJ1-5; 8 nucleotides match TRBD1. The J segment lost 6 bases and the V segment lost 5 bases, leaving 3 bases of the junction unmatched. This CDR3 has 13 amino acids. Germline V CDR1 and CDR2: SGHTA, FQGNSA. This chain's CDR3 is CASSTDRGQPQHF. CDR3 DNA: TGTGCCAGCAGCACCGACAGGGGTCAGCCCCAGCATTTT.

This clonotype has only a few counts. The chain is built from TRBV7-2 and TRBJ2-4, with D tentatively TRBD1 (6 bases). CDR1 and CDR2 (germline): SGHTA, FQGNSA. Between the trimmed V and J ends, which lost 5 bases and 3 bases, there was a span of 20 bases. The CDR3 has 17 amino acids. CDR3 sequence (DNA): TGTGCCAGCAGCCCAGGGCCGGGATCGACAGGCAAAAACATTCAGTACTTC. Protein sequence: CASSPGPGSTGKNIQYF.

This clonotype was found a few times. The CDR3: CAWGYRGLNSPLHF. The CDR3 nucleotides read TGTGCCTGGGGATACAGGGGACTTAATTCACCCCTCCACTTT. The chain combines TRBV30 with TRBJ1-6; 7 bases match TRBD1. The V and J ends lost 5 bases and 6 bases, in that order; junction bases with no gene match: 7. In germline, CDR1 is GTSNPN, CDR2 SVGIG (reference sequence). CDR3 length: 14 residues.

The rearrangement links TRBV5-1 to TRBJ1-6; D remains unclear. Trimming pared 5 bases from V and 6 bases from J, leaving 9 bases between. Germline CDR1 is SGHRS and CDR2 is YFSETQ. The CDR3 is 13 amino acids. The CDR3 DNA reads as TGCGCCAGCAGGTACACGGTTAATTCACCCCTCCACTTT. It specifies CASRYTVNSPLHF.

This clonotype has just a few counts. V gene TRBV7-9 combines with J gene TRBJ2-1, with a tentative D call TRBD2 (5 bases). Trimming removed 2 bases at V and 6 bases at J, with 11 bases between. Germline CDR1 is SEHNR and CDR2 is FQNEAQ (reference sequence). CDR3 size: 14 residues. Here the CDR3 reads CASSLIGGLNEQFF. Here the CDR3 DNA reads TGTGCCAGCAGCTTAATCGGCGGACTCAATGAGCAGTTCTTC.

At least ten counts were recorded for this clonotype. The chain uses TRBV7-6 and TRBJ2-3, with 9 bases aligning to TRBD2. This CDR3 has 16 amino acids. Germline V gene sequence: CDR1 SGHVS, CDR2 FNYEAQ. The junction had 6 bases not matched to a gene; V was cut back by 5 bases and J by 0 bases. CDR3 in DNA: TGTGCCAGCAGCCCCAGACTAGCGGATAGCACAGATACGCAGTATTTT. Translated: CASSPRLADSTDTQYF. Using reference TRBV7-6 and TRBJ2-3 for the parts outside the CDR3, the full variable domain is GAGVSQSPRYKVTKRGQDVALRCDPISGHVSLYWYRQALGQGPEFLTYFNYEAQQDKSGLPNDRFSAERPEGSISTLTIQRTEQRDSAMYRCASSPRLADSTDTQYFGPGTRLTVL.